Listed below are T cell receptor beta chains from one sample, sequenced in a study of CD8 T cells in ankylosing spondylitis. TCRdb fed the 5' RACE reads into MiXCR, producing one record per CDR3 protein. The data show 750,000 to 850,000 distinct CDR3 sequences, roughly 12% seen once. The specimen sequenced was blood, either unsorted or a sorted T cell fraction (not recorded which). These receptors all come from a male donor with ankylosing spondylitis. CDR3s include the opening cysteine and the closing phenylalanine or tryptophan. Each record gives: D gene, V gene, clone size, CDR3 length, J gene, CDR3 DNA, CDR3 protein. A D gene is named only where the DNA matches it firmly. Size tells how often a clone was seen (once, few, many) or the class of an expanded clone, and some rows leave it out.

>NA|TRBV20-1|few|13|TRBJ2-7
TGCAGTGCCACGTGGGACCACAGCTACGAGCAGTACTTC
CSATWDHSYEQYF
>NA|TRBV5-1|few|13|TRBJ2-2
TGCGCCAGCAGCAATCGTATGCCCGGGGAGCTGTTTTTT
CASSNRMPGELFF
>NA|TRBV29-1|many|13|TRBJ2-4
TGCAGCGTTTGGCAGTTAGCCAAAAACATTCAGTACTTC
CSVWQLAKNIQYF
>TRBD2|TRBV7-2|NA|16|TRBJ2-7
TGTGCCAGCAGCTTAGGTAGCGGGAGAGGAATCTACGAGCAGTACTTC
CASSLGSGRGIYEQYF
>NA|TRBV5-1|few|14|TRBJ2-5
TGCGCCAGCAGCTTGGGGGGGGCAATAGAGACCCAGTACTTC
CASSLGGAIETQYF
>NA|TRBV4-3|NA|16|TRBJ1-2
TGCGCCAGCAGCCAAGATACGTTCGCAGGGGAACCCGGCTACACCTTC
CASSQDTFAGEPGYTF
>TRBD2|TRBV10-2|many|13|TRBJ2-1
TGCGCCACCAGCGGGAAGTCCTACAATGAGCAGTTCTTC
CATSGKSYNEQFF
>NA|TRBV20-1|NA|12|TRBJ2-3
TGCAGTGCTGAGACAGGCACAGATACGCAGTATTTT
CSAETGTDTQYF
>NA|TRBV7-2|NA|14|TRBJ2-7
TGTGCCAGCAGCTCGGCCAGGGGACCTTGGGAGCAGTACTTC
CASSSARGPWEQYF
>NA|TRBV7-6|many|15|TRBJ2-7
TGTGCCAGCAGCTTGGAGACTAGTTCTTTCCACGAGCAGTACTTC
CASSLETSSFHEQYF
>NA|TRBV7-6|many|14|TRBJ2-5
TGTGCCAGCAGCTTATTCGAGGGAGAGGAGACCCAGTACTTC
CASSLFEGEETQYF
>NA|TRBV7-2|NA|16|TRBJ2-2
TGTGCCAGCAGCACAACAGTTCTCGCGAACACCGGGGAGCTGTTTTTT
CASSTTVLANTGELFF
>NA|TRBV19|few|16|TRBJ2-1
TGTGCCAGTAGTATAGAAGGCTCAAGCTCCTACAATGAGCAGTTCTTC
CASSIEGSSSYNEQFF
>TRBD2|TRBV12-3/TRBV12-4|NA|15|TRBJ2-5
TGTGCCAGCAGTTCAAGGCTAGCGGGCCAAGAGACCCAGTACTTC
CASSSRLAGQETQYF
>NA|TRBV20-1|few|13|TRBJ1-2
TGCAGTGCTAGTCCACAAATAGACTATGGCTACACCTTC
CSASPQIDYGYTF
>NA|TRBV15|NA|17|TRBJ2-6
TGTGCCACCAGCAGATCGATAGGGGGTCCCGGGGCCAACGTCCTGACTTTC
CATSRSIGGPGANVLTF
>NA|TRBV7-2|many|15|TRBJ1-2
TGTGCCAGCAGTTCTCGGGAAGGGCGTATCTATGGCTACACCTTC
CASSSREGRIYGYTF
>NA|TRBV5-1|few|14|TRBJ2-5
TGCGCCAGCAGGAAAGGGAGCATACCAGAGACCCAGTACTTC
CASRKGSIPETQYF
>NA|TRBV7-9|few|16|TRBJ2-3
TGTGCCAGCAGCCCTCGGGGAGCCTCTAGCACAGATACGCAGTATTTT
CASSPRGASSTDTQYF
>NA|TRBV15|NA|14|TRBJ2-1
TGTGCCACCAGCAGAGCTAGCTCCTACAATGAGCAGTTCTTC
CATSRASSYNEQFF
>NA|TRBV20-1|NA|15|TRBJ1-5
TGCAGTGCTAGAGATCGTCCAGGGGCCAATCAGCCCCAGCATTTT
CSARDRPGANQPQHF
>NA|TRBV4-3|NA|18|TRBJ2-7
TGCGCCAGCAGCCAAGAAGTTGCTACCCCCCAGGAAAGCTACGAGCAGTACTTC
CASSQEVATPQESYEQYF
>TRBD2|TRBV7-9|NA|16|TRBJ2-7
TGTGCCAGCACCCCTACCCTGGGGGCGGGAGGGCGCGAGCAGTACTTC
CASTPTLGAGGREQYF
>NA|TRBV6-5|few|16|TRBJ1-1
TGTGCCAGCAGTTCCCCGGGACCTTGGGGGTTTGCTGAAGCTTTCTTT
CASSSPGPWGFAEAFF